This T cell receptor beta chain was recorded in a study of T cells after yellow fever vaccination. Findings and caveats of the study: In post-booster samples, most primary-vaccination clones reappeared (approximately 95% CD4, 88% CD8).

In this sample, this clonotype turned up many times. What it binds is not known. The study made its TCR cDNA through 5'RACE template switching. That step introduced a universal primer site along with UMIs. TCRdb fed the 5' RACE reads into MiXCR, producing one record per CDR3 protein. The profile shows about 630,000 distinct CDR3 sequences, over 9% of them singletons. V gave up 5 bases and J gave up 5 bases, with 7 bases separating them. CDR3 length: 12 residues. The genes are TRBV12-3 or TRBV12-4 and TRBJ2-1, with D perhaps matching TRBD2 (5 bases). The TCR was taken from a man aged 25 to 40 who received the YFV17D yellow fever vaccine. Sequencing was performed on PBMCs, taken on the day of the yellow fever booster vaccination. Written as DNA, the CDR3 is TGTGCCAGCAGTGCGGGTAACAATGAGCAGTTCTTC. It translates to CASSAGNNEQFF.